This T cell receptor (beta chain) was observed in a study of cytomegalovirus exposure and HLA in healthy donors. Concerning this clone itself: The target antigen is unknown.

This CDR3 is built from 14 residues. Trimming pared 8 bases from V and 0 bases from J, leaving 10 bases between. Germline V CDR1 and CDR2: SNHLY, FYNNEI. Whole-study findings and limits: The study put roughly 160 TCR beta chains on its list as cytomegalovirus-associated. In the analysis, some V segments, TRBV6-2 and TRBV6-3 included, were excluded as indistinguishable.

The PCR was carried out with 60 Vbeta primers and 13 Jbeta primers. Repertoires were generated with immunoSEQ multiplex PCR, while TCRdb's copy carries only in-frame clones and drops some. The table lists 150,000 or so clones, 70% to 85% of them singletons. This TCR was sampled from a young man in good health and CMV-seronegative. The sample consisted of PBMCs. This rearrangement joins TRBV2 to TRBJ2-2; D perhaps matches TRBD2 (5 bases). The CDR3 sequence is CASRDFANTGELFF. The CDR3 DNA is TGTGCCAGCCGGGATTTCGCGAACACCGGGGAGCTGTTTTTT.